This is a list of T cell receptor beta chains from one sample in a study of blood T cell repertoires in COVID-19. Data came from immunoSEQ multiplex PCR; TCRdb stores just in-frame clones and leaves some out. The sample gives 150,000 or so clones, 70% to 85% of which show up once; roughly 8.9% is in the top ten. Sequencing was performed on peripheral blood. These receptors originate from a woman aged 50 to 60 with acute or convalescent COVID-19. Both conserved end residues are part of each CDR3. The order of the fields is D gene, V gene, clone size, J gene, CDR3 DNA, CDR3 protein. The D gene is left open where the match is weak. Only some rows state a clone size, as once, few, many or a class for expanded clones.

>-|TRBV24-1|once|TRBJ2-3
TGTGCCACCTCGGGGGGCAACACAGATACGCAGTATTTT
CATSGGNTDTQYF
>-|TRBV5-4|-|TRBJ2-7
TGTGCCAGCAGCTTGAGTAGCGACCCCATCGATCCGTACTTC
CASSLSSDPIDPYF
>-|TRBV28|-|TRBJ2-7
TGTGCCAGCATCCGGACAGCCCCCTACGAGCAGTACTTC
CASIRTAPYEQYF
>-|TRBV2|-|TRBJ1-4
TGTGCCAGCAGTCCCCTAGGAGGGGATAATGAAAAACTGTTTTTT
CASSPLGGDNEKLFF
>TRBD1|TRBV6-2/TRBV6-3|-|TRBJ2-7
TGTGCCAGCAGTTACTCGTCCGGACAGGTTTCCTACGAGCAGTACTTC
CASSYSSGQVSYEQYF
>-|TRBV18|once|TRBJ1-4
TGTGCCAGCTCACCACGGAGGGATGAAAAACTGTTTTTT
CASSPRRDEKLFF
>-|TRBV27|-|TRBJ1-6
TGTGCCAGCACCCCGGGGATGGAGGGTTCACCCCTCCACTTT
CASTPGMEGSPLHF
>TRBD2|TRBV7-8|-|TRBJ2-7
TGTGCCAGCAGCTTAGCGCTAAGTAGCGGGGGGAGATACGAGCAGTACTTC
CASSLALSSGGRYEQYF
>-|TRBV11-3|-|TRBJ1-1
TGTGCCAGCAGCGTCGACAGCATGAACACTGAAGCTTTCTTT
CASSVDSMNTEAFF
>-|TRBV21-1|-|TRBJ2-7
TGTGCCAGCAGGCCTTTAACCGGGCGACTAGCGGGGACCTACGAGCAGTACTTC
CASRPLTGRLAGTYEQYF
>TRBD1|TRBV6-5|-|TRBJ1-2
TGTGCCAGCAGTTTCGGACAGGGCTACCTTAACTATGGCTACACCTTC
CASSFGQGYLNYGYTF
>TRBD1|TRBV28|-|TRBJ2-7
TGTGCCAGCAGTCCGGGACAGGGCTACGAGCAGTACTTC
CASSPGQGYEQYF
>-|TRBV6-5|-|TRBJ2-3
TGTGCCAGCAGCCGGGGACTTGGAACAGATACGCAGTATTTT
CASSRGLGTDTQYF
>TRBD1|TRBV28|once|TRBJ2-3
TGTGCCAGCAGTTCTCCCTCTCAGACAGGGGCCCCAAGGGATACGCAGTATTTT
CASSSPSQTGAPRDTQYF
>-|TRBV7-9|-|TRBJ1-1
TGTGCCAGCAGCTTAGCGTTGCGGTCTGAAGCTTTCTTT
CASSLALRSEAFF
>TRBD2|TRBV7-8|-|TRBJ2-1
TGTGCCAGCAGCTTAGCCGGGACTAGCGGATGGGCCAATGAGCAGTTCTTC
CASSLAGTSGWANEQFF
>TRBD1|TRBV5-1|-|TRBJ1-1
TGCGCCAGCGTCCAAGGGACAGGTTACACTGAAGCTTTCTTT
CASVQGTGYTEAFF
>TRBD2|TRBV28|-|TRBJ2-3
TGTGCCAGCAGTTTGATAAGACTAGCGGGAGCAGATACGCAGTATTTT
CASSLIRLAGADTQYF
>-|TRBV28|-|TRBJ2-4
TGTGCCAGCAGTTTGGCTAACATTCAGTACTTC
CASSLANIQYF
>-|TRBV5-1|-|TRBJ2-7
TGCGCCAGCAGCTCCCGCACAGGAACCTACGAGCAGTACTTC
CASSSRTGTYEQYF
>TRBD2|TRBV7-9|-|TRBJ2-7
TGTGCCAGCAGCCGCTCTAGCGGGAGGCCGTACGAGCAGTACTTC
CASSRSSGRPYEQYF
>-|TRBV6-2/TRBV6-3|-|TRBJ1-1
TGTGCCAGCAGTATCGGGGGACGCACTGAAGCTTTCTTT
CASSIGGRTEAFF
>TRBD2|TRBV5-4|once|TRBJ2-1
TGTGCCAGCAGCTTGGGGGGGACTAGCAGTACTGAGCAGTTCTTC
CASSLGGTSSTEQFF
>-|TRBV19|-|TRBJ2-5
TGTGCCAGTGCGGGGCACGCAGCGGAGACCCAGTACTTC
CASAGHAAETQYF
>TRBD2|TRBV29-1|-|TRBJ2-5
TGCAGCGTTGAGCAACTAGCGGGAGAGACCCAGTACTTC
CSVEQLAGETQYF
>-|TRBV11-2|few|TRBJ1-5
TGTGCCAGCGGCGGTAATCAGCCCCAGCATTTT
CASGGNQPQHF
>TRBD1|TRBV7-6|-|TRBJ2-3
TGTGCCAGCAGCTTAGCGGCCGGGACAGCGACTCGAGATACGCAGTATTTT
CASSLAAGTATRDTQYF
>TRBD2|TRBV19|-|TRBJ2-7
TGTGCCTTGGGACTAGCGGACCCCCCTGGCGAGCAGTACTTC
CALGLADPPGEQYF
>-|TRBV2|once|TRBJ2-3
TGTGCCAGCAGTGTTTCAGGAAGCACAGATACGCAGTATTTT
CASSVSGSTDTQYF
>TRBD1|TRBV18|-|TRBJ2-5
TGTGCCAGCTACTTCGACAGGGAAGAGACCCAGTACTTC
CASYFDREETQYF
>-|TRBV6-5|-|TRBJ1-1
TGTGCCAGCAGTTACAGTCGCGACACTGAAGCTTTCTTT
CASSYSRDTEAFF
>TRBD2|TRBV27|few|TRBJ2-7
TGTGCCAGCAGTCCCGGACTAGCTGTCTACGAGCAGTACTTC
CASSPGLAVYEQYF
>TRBD1|TRBV19|-|TRBJ2-2
TGTGCCAGTAGAACCGACAGGGGCTCCGGGGAGCTGTTTTTT
CASRTDRGSGELFF
>-|TRBV3-1/TRBV3-2|-|TRBJ1-4
TGTGCCAGCAGCCACGGTGAAAAACTGTTTTTT
CASSHGEKLFF
>TRBD2|TRBV4-2|once|TRBJ2-1
TGTGCCAGCAGCCAAGTCCCTAGCGGAAACAATGAGCAGTTCTTC
CASSQVPSGNNEQFF
>TRBD1|TRBV5-6|-|TRBJ1-2
TGTGCCAGCAGCTTGGACATCGGCAGGGGGTCGGGTCTAGGCTACACCTTC
CASSLDIGRGSGLGYTF
>TRBD1|TRBV19|-|TRBJ2-2
TGTGCCAGTAGTAGGGACAGGGGGACCGGGGAGCTGTTTTTT
CASSRDRGTGELFF